One and the same sample provided the 8 T cell receptor beta chains below, sequenced in a study of cytomegalovirus exposure and HLA in healthy donors. The PCR employed 60 Vbeta primers together with 13 Jbeta primers. Some clones are missing from TCRdb's copy, which holds only in-frame ones; the method was immunoSEQ multiplex PCR. The sample carries more than 55,000 clones, approximately 80% recorded once. Material for sequencing was PBMCs. These receptors originate from a man aged 25-45 years in good health and CMV-seronegative.

V is TRBV4-3 and J is TRBJ1-2, with 9 bases that match TRBD1. The CDR3 extends over 16 amino acids. Germline V gene lookup returns CDR1 LGHNA and CDR2 YSLEER. V lost 2 bases and J lost 14; bases outside the gene matches: 18. CDR3: CASSQSPPGQGGKETF. Here the CDR3 DNA reads TGCGCCAGCAGCCAAAGCCCCCCGGGACAGGGAGGAAAGGAGACCTTC.

In this sample, this clone turned up once. V gene TRBV7-2 combines with J gene TRBJ2-1; TRBD1 matches 9 bases. Trimming took 3 bases from V and 12 from J; bases not matched to a gene: 3. Per the germline V gene, CDR1 is SGHTA and CDR2 is FQGNSA. The CDR3 totals 12 residues. In DNA, the CDR3 is TGTGCCAGCAGCTTTGAGGACAGGGGGCAGTTCTTC. Translating gives CASSFEDRGQFF.

The chain has TRBV5-4 and TRBJ1-6, with 9 positions matching TRBD1. J lost 9 bases, V lost 6 bases, and 13 bases had no gene match. This CDR3 is 16 amino acids long. Germline CDR1 SGHNT, CDR2 YYREEE (reference sequence). Here the CDR3 reads CASTPGQGSGISPLHF. CDR3 nucleotide sequence: TGTGCCAGCACCCCGGGACAGGGCTCGGGAATTTCACCCCTCCACTTT. Based on the CDR3 plus reference TRBV5-4 and TRBJ1-6, the full variable domain is ETGVTQSPTHLIKTRGQQVTLRCSSQSGHNTVSWYQQALGQGPQFIFQYYREEENGRGNFPPRFSGLQFPNYSSELNVNALELDDSALYLCASTPGQGSGISPLHFGNGTRLTVT.

The rearrangement uses TRBV7-8 and TRBJ2-1, with D possibly matching TRBD2 (6 bases). V was clipped by 5 bases and J by 1 base, with 15 bases between them. Germline CDR1 SGHVS, CDR2 FQNEAQ. The CDR3 is 16 residues long. Here the CDR3 DNA reads TGTGCCAGCAGCCCGCCGGCGGGGTGGTCCTACAATGAGCAGTTCTTC. The encoded protein is CASSPPAGWSYNEQFF.

The genes are TRBV9 and TRBJ2-1; D possibly corresponds to TRBD2 (6 bases). Trimming took 2 bases from V and 4 from J, leaving 13 bases between them. Germline CDR1 reads SGDLS; CDR2 reads YYNGEE. The CDR3 extends over 15 amino acids. The CDR3 reads CASSVGGPSYNEQFF. In nucleotides, the CDR3 is TGTGCCAGCAGCGTCGGGGGTCCTTCGTACAATGAGCAGTTCTTC.

This sequence joins TRBV7-2 and TRBJ2-1; 11 bases align to TRBD2. The CDR3 extends over 18 amino acids. Germline assignment: CDR1 SGHTA and CDR2 FQGNSA. The junction had 14 bases not matched to a gene; V was cut back by 1 base and J by 9 bases. The DNA for the CDR3 is TGTGCCAGCAGCTTAGTCCCCGTAGCGGGAGGGCCGGACGGTGAGCAGTTCTTC. This sequence encodes CASSLVPVAGGPDGEQFF.

The rearrangement joins TRBV5-1 to TRBJ2-1; 11 bases line up with TRBD2. The CDR3 is 17 amino acids. V gave up 1 base and J gave up 5 bases; unmatched junction bases: 8. CDR1 SGHRS and CDR2 YFSETQ come from the germline V gene. The CDR3 loop is CASSLWELAGEHNEQFF. The CDR3 DNA sequence: TGCGCCAGCAGCTTGTGGGAACTAGCGGGGGAGCACAATGAGCAGTTCTTC. The full variable domain, completed using reference TRBV5-1 and TRBJ2-1, is KAGVTQTPRYLIKTRGQQVTLSCSPISGHRSVSWYQQTPGQGLQFLFEYFSETQRNKGNFPGRFSGRQFSNSRSEMNVSTLELGDSALYLCASSLWELAGEHNEQFFGPGTRLTVL.

The chain links TRBV7-9 to TRBJ2-5, with 10 bases that match TRBD1. TRBJ2-7 matches the DNA end more closely, so the J call is doubtful. The CDR3 runs 15 residues. Germline V gene data show CDR1 as SEHNR and CDR2 as FQNEAQ (reference sequence). The CDR3 sequence: CASSLPGQGSYEQYF. The CDR3 nucleotides read TGTGCCAGCAGCTTACCGGGACAGGGGTCCTACGAGCAGTACTTC.